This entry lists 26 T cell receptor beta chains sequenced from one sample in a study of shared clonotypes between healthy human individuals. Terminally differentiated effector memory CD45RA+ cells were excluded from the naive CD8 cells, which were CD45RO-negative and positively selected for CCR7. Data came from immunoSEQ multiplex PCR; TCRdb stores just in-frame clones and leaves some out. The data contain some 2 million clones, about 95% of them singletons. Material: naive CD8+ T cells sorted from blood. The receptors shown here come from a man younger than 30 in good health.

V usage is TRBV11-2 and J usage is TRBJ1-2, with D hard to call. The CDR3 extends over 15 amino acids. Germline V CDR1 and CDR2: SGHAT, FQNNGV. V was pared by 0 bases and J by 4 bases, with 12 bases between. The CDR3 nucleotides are TGTGCCAGCAGCTTAGATCCCGCCTCTGCCTATGGCTACACCTTC. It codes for CASSLDPASAYGYTF.

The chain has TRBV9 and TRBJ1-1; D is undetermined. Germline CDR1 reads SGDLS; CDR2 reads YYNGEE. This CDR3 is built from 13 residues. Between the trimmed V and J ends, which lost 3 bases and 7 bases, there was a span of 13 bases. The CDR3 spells CASSADSLGEAFF. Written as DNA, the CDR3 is TGTGCCAGCAGCGCCGACTCCCTAGGTGAAGCTTTCTTT.

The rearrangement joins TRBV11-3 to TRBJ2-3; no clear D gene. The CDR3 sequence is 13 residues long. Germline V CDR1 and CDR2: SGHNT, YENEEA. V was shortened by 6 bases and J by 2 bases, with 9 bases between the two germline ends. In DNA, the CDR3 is TGTGCCAGCAGGGACGGCAACACAGATACGCAGTATTTT. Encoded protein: CASRDGNTDTQYF.

The CDR3 region is CATSDGRGVNTEAFF. The CDR3 DNA follows: TGTGCCACCAGTGACGGCAGGGGGGTGAACACTGAAGCTTTCTTT. The genes are TRBV15 and TRBJ1-1, with 7 bases fitting TRBD1. V dropped 6 bases and J dropped 0; count of bases not matched to a gene: 7. Looked up from germline, CDR1 is LNHNV and CDR2 is YYDKDF (reference sequence). This CDR3 comprises 15 residues.

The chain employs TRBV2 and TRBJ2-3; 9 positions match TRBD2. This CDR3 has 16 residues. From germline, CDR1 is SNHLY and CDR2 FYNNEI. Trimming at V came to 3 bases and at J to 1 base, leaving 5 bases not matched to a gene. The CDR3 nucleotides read TGTGCCAGCAGTGACCGCGTAGCGGGGGGCACAGATACGCAGTATTTT. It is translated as CASSDRVAGGTDTQYF.

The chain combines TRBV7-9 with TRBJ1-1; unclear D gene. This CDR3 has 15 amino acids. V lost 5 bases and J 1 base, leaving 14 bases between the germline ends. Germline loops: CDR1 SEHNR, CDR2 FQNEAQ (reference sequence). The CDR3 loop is CASSPAPGPNTEAFF. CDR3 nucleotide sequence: TGTGCCAGCAGCCCTGCTCCGGGTCCGAACACTGAAGCTTTCTTT.

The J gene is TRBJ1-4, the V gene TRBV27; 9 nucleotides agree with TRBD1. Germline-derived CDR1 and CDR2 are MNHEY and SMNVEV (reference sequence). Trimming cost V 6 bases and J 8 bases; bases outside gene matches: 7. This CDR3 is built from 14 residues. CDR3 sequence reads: CASSAQGAGEKLFF. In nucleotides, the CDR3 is TGTGCCAGCAGCGCACAGGGGGCGGGAGAAAAACTGTTTTTT.

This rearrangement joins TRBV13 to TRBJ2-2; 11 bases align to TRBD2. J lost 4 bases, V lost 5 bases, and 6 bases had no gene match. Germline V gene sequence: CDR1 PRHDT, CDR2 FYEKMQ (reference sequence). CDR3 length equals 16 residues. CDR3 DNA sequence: TGTGCCAGCAGCCCCCGACTAGCGGGGTTCACCGGGGAGCTGTTTTTT. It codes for CASSPRLAGFTGELFF.

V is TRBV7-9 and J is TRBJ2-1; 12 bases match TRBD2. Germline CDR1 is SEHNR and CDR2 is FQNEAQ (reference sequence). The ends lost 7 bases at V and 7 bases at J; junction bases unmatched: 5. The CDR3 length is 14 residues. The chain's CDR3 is CASTLAGGPNEQFF. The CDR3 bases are TGTGCCAGCACCCTAGCGGGAGGGCCTAATGAGCAGTTCTTC.

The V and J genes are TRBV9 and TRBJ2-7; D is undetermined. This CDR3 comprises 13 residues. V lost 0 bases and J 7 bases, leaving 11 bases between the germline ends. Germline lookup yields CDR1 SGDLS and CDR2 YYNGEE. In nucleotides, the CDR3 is TGTGCCAGCAGCGTAGAAGTAACGGAAGAGCAGTACTTC. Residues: CASSVEVTEEQYF.

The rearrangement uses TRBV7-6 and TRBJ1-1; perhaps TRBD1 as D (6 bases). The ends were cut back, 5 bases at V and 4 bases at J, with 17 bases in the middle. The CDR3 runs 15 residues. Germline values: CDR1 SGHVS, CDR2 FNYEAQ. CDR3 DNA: TGTGCCAGCAGCCCCCACAGGGATCAAGGCACTGAAGCTTTCTTT. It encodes CASSPHRDQGTEAFF.

The CDR3 DNA reads as TGTGCCAGCAGCTTAAAGGATATCACTAACTATGGCTACACCTTC. Translating it yields CASSLKDITNYGYTF. This sequence joins TRBV7-9 and TRBJ1-2; D not resolved. The CDR3 covers 15 residues. Trimming removed 2 bases at V and 0 bases at J, with 10 bases between. Germline loops: CDR1 SEHNR, CDR2 FQNEAQ (reference sequence).

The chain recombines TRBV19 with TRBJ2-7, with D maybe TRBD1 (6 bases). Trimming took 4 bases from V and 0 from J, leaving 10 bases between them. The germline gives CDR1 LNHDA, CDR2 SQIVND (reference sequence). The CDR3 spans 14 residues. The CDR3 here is CASSRAGASYEQYF. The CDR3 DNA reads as TGTGCCAGTAGTAGGGCAGGGGCCTCCTACGAGCAGTACTTC.

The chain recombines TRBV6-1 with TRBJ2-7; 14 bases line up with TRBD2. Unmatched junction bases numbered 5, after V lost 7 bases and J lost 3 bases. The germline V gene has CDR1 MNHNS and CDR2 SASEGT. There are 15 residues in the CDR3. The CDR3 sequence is CASMGLAGAYYEQYF. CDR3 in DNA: TGTGCCAGCATGGGACTAGCGGGGGCATACTACGAGCAGTACTTC.

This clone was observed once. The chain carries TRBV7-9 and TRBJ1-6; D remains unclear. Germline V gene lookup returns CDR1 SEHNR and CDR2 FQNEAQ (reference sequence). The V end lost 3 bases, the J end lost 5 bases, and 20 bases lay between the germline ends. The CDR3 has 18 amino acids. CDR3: CASSFIGSREWNNSPLHF. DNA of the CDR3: TGTGCCAGCAGCTTTATCGGCTCCCGGGAATGGAATAATTCACCCCTCCACTTT.

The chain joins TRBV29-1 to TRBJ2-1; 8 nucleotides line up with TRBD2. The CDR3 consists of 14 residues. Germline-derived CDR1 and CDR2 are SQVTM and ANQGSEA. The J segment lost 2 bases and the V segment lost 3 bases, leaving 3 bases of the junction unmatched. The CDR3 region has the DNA TGCAGCGTTGAGATAGCGGGGACCTACAATGAGCAGTTCTTC. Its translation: CSVEIAGTYNEQFF.

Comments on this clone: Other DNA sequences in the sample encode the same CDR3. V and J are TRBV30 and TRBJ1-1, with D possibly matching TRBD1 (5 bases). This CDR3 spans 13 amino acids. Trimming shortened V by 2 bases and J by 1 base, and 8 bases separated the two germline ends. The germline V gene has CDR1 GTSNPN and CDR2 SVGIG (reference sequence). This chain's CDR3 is CAWSPQGNTEAFF. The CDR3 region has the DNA TGTGCCTGGAGTCCTCAGGGGAACACTGAAGCTTTCTTT.

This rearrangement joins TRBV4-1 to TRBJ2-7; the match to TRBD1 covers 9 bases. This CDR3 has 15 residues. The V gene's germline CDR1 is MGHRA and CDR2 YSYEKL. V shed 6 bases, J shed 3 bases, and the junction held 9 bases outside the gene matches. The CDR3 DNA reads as TGCGCCAGCAGTGGTAAGGGACAGGGTATCTACGAGCAGTACTTC. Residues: CASSGKGQGIYEQYF.

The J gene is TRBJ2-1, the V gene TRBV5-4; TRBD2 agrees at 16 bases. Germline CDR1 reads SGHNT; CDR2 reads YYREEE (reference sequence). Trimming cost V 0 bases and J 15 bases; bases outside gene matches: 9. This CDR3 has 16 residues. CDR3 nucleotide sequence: TGTGCCAGCAGCTTGGAGGGACTAGCGGGAGGGCTATTGCTGTTCTTC. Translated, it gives CASSLEGLAGGLLLFF.

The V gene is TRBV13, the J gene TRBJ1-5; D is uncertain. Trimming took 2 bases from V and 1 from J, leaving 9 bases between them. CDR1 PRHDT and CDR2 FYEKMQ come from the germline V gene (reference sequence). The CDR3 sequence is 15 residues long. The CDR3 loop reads CASSLFRESNQPQHF. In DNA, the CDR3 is TGTGCCAGCAGCTTATTCCGCGAGAGCAATCAGCCCCAGCATTTT.

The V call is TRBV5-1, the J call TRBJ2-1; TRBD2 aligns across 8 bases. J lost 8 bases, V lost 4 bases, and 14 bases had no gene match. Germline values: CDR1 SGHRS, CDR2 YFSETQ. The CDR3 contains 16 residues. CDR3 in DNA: TGCGCCAGCAGCACCGGACTAGCCGGAGTGGACGATGAGCAGTTCTTC. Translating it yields CASSTGLAGVDDEQFF. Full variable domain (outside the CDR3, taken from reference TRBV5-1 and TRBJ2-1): KAGVTQTPRYLIKTRGQQVTLSCSPISGHRSVSWYQQTPGQGLQFLFEYFSETQRNKGNFPGRFSGRQFSNSRSEMNVSTLELGDSALYLCASSTGLAGVDDEQFFGPGTRLTVL.

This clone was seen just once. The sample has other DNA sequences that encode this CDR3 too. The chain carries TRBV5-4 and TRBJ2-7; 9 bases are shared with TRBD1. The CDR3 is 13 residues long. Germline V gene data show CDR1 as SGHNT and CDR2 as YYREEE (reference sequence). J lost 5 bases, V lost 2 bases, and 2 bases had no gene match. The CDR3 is CASSFGTGNEQYF. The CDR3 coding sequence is TGTGCCAGCAGCTTTGGGACAGGGAACGAGCAGTACTTC.

CDR3 loop: CASSGTSGASYEQYF. The DNA of the CDR3 is TGTGCCAGCAGCGGGACTAGCGGAGCATCCTACGAGCAGTACTTC. The chain carries TRBV9 and TRBJ2-7; TRBD2 matches at 10 bases. CDR1 and CDR2 (germline): SGDLS, YYNGEE. The CDR3 extends over 15 amino acids. Germline trimming cut 3 bases from V and 1 base from J; bases unmatched to any gene: 4. Together with reference TRBV9 and TRBJ2-7, the CDR3 gives the full variable domain: DSGVTQTPKHLITATGQRVTLRCSPRSGDLSVYWYQQSLDQGLQFLIQYYNGEERAKGNILERFSAQQFPDLHSELNLSSLELGDSALYFCASSGTSGASYEQYFGPGTRLTVT.

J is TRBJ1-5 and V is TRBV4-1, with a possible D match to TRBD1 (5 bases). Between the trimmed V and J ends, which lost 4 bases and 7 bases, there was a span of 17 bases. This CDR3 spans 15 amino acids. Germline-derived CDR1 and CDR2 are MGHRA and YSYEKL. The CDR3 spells CASSPPGTPPQPQHF. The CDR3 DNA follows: TGCGCCAGCAGCCCCCCCGGGACTCCACCCCAGCCCCAGCATTTT.

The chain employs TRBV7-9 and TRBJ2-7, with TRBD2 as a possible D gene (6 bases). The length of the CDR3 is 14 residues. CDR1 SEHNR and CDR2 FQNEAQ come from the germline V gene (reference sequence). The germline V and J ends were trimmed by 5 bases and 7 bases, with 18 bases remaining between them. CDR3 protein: CASSLGGDRREQYF. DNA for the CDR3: TGTGCCAGCAGCCTCGGAGGGGATAGGAGAGAGCAGTACTTC. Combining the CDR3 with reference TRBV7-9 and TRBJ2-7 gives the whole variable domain DTGVSQNPRHKITKRGQNVTFRCDPISEHNRLYWYRQTLGQGPEFLTYFQNEAQLEKSRLLSDRFSAERPKGSFSTLEIQRTEQGDSAMYLCASSLGGDRREQYFGPGTRLTVT.

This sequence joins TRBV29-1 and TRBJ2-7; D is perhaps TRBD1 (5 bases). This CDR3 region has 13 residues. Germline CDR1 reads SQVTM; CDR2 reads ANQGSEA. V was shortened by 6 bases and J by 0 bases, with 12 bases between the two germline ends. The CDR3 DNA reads TGCAGCGTCGAACAGGCCAGCTCCTACGAGCAGTACTTC. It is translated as CSVEQASSYEQYF.